This TCR beta chain comes out of a study of T cells expressing NK-cell markers. Across the study: HCMV serostatus: seven of eight sequenced donors positive, one negative. Notes on the study in general: These clonotypes, the leaders elsewhere, also led the CD3+CD56-NKG2C+ fraction in a few donors. Specificity for HCMV among expanded NKG2C+ T cell clones was not established.

Note on this clonotype: Its specificity is unknown.

In germline, CDR1 is MNHNS, CDR2 SASEGT. The CDR3 totals 15 residues. 5'RACE template switching with UMIs produced the TCR beta cDNA. From the 5' RACE reads, TCRdb lists one entry per CDR3 protein and no DNA. Recorded for this sample: 450,000 to 600,000 distinct CDR3 sequences. The sequencing sample was made of blood T cells: a sorted CD56 or NKG2C T cell subset, CD4+ or CD8+ T cells, or bulk PBMC T cells (not recorded which). The chain employs TRBV6-1 and TRBJ2-5; with no DNA, the TCRdb D assignment of TRBD2 cannot be verified. This clonotype was sampled from a man aged 18-30 years in good health. The CDR3 reads CASSKSQLAERTQYF.